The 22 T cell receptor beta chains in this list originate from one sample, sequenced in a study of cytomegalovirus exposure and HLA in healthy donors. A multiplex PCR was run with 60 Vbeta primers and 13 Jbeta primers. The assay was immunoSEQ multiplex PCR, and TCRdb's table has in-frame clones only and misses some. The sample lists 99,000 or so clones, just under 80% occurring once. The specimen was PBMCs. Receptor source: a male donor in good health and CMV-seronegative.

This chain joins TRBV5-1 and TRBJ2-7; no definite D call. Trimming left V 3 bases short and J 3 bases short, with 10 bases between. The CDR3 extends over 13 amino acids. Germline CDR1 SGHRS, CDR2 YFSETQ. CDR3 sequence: CASSYEKNYEQYF. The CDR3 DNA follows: TGCGCCAGCAGCTACGAGAAAAACTACGAGCAGTACTTC.

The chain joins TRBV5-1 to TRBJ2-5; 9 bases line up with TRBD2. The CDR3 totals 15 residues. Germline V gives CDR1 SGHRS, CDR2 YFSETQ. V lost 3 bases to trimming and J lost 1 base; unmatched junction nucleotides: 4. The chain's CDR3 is CASSSGTSSQETQYF. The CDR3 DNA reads TGCGCCAGCAGCTCGGGGACTAGCAGCCAAGAGACCCAGTACTTC.

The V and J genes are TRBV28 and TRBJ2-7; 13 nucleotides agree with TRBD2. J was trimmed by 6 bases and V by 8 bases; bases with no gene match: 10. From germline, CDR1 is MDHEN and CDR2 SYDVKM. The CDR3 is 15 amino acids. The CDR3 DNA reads TGTGCCAGCCGCACTAGCGGGAGGGCTCTGGCCGAGCAGTACTTC. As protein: CASRTSGRALAEQYF.

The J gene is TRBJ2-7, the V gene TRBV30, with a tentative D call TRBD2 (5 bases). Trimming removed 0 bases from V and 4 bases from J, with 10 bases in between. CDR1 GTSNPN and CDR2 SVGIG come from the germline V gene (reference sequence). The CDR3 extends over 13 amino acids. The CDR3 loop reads CAWSVRSGYEQYF. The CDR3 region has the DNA TGTGCCTGGAGTGTACGTTCGGGATACGAGCAGTACTTC.

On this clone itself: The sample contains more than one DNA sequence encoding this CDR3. This CDR3 is CASSLGQGSYNEQFF. The DNA for the CDR3 is TGCGCCAGCAGCCTAGGACAGGGCTCCTACAATGAGCAGTTCTTC. V and J are TRBV5-1 and TRBJ2-1, with TRBD1 identical over 8 bases. The CDR3 spans 15 residues. Germline V gene data show CDR1 as SGHRS and CDR2 as YFSETQ. V was clipped by 4 bases and J by 0 bases; unmatched bases: 3.

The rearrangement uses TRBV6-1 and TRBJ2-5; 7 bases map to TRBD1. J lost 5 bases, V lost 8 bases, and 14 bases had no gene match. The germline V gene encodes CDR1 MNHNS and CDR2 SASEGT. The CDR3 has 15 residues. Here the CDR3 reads CASQRATGMLETQYF. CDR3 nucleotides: TGTGCCAGCCAGCGCGCGACAGGGATGTTGGAGACCCAGTACTTC.

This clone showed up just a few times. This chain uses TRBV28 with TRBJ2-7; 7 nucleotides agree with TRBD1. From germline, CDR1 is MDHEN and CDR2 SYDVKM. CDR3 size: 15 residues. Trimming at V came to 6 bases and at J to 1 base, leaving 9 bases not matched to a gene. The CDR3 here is CASSSDREHSYEQYF. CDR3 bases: TGTGCCAGCAGCTCCGACAGGGAGCATTCCTACGAGCAGTACTTC.

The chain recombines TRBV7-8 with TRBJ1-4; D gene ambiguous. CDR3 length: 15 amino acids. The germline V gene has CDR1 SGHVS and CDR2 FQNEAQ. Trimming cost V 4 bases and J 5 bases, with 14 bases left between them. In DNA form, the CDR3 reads TGTGCCAGCAGCTCCCCCACCGGACTAAATGAAAAACTGTTTTTT. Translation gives CASSSPTGLNEKLFF.

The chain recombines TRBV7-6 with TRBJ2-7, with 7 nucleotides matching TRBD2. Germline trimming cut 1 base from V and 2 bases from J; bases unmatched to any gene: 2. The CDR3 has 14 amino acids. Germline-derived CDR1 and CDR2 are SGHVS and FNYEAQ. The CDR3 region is CASSLGLAAYEQYF. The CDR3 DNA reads TGTGCCAGCAGCTTAGGGCTAGCGGCCTACGAGCAGTACTTC.

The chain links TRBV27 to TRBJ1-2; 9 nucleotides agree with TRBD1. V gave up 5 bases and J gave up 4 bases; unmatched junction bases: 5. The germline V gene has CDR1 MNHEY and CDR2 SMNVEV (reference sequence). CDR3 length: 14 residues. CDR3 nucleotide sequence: TGTGCCAGCAGTCCAGGGACAGGGACCTATGGCTACACCTTC. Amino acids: CASSPGTGTYGYTF.

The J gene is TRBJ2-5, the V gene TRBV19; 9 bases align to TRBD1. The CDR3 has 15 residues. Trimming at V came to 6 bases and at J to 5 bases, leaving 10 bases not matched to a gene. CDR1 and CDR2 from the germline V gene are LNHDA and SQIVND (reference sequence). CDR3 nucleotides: TGTGCCAGTAGGCGGGGACAGGGCTACGGGGAGACCCAGTACTTC. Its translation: CASRRGQGYGETQYF.

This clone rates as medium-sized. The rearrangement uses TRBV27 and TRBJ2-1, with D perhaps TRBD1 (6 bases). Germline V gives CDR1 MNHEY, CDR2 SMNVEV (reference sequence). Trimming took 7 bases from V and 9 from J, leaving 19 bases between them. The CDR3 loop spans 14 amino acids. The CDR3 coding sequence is TGTGCCAGCAAAGGGGGTTTTGGGGTCACTGAGCAGTTCTTC. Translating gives CASKGGFGVTEQFF.

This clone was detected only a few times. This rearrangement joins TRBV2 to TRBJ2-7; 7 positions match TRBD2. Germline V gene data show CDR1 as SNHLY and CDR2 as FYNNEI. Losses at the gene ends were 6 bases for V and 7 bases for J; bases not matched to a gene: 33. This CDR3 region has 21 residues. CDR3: CASRFGERNLRLGLTPREQYF. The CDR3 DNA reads TGTGCCAGCAGGTTCGGGGAAAGGAATTTGCGACTGGGACTAACCCCGAGAGAGCAGTACTTC.

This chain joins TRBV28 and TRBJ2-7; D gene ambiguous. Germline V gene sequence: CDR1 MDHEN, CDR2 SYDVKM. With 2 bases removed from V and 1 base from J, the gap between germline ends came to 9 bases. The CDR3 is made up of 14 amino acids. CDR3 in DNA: TGTGCCAGCAGTTTACTGGCGGTTTCCTACGAGCAGTACTTC. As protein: CASSLLAVSYEQYF.

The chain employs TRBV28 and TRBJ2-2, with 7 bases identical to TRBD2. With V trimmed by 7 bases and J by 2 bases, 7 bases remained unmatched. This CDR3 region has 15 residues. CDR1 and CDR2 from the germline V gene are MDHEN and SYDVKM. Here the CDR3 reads CASIPQRGNTGELFF. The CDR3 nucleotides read TGTGCCAGCATCCCTCAGCGGGGAAACACCGGGGAGCTGTTTTTT.

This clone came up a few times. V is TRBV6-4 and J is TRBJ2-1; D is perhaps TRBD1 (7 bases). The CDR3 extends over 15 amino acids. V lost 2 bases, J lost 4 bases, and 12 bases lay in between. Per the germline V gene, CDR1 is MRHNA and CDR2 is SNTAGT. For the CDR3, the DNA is TGTGCCAGCAGTGACGGGCAGGGGGGTTACAATGAGCAGTTCTTC. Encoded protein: CASSDGQGGYNEQFF.

The CDR3 coding sequence is TGTGCCAGCAGCCTAAACCAAGAGACCCAGTACTTC. As protein: CASSLNQETQYF. The chain joins TRBV7-2 to TRBJ2-5, with D hard to call. Germline assignment: CDR1 SGHTA and CDR2 FQGNSA. V was shortened by 5 bases and J by 0 bases, with 4 bases between the two germline ends. This CDR3 has 12 residues.

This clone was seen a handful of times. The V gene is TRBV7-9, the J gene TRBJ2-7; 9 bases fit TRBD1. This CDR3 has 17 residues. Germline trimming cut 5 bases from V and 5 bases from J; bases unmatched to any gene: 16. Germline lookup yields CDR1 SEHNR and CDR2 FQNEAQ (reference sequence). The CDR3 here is CASSQGGSRDRDNEQYF. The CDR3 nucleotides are TGTGCCAGCAGCCAAGGGGGGAGTAGGGACAGGGACAACGAGCAGTACTTC.

CDR3 DNA sequence: TGTGCCAGCAGTTCCCCCCCAGGGGGACACACTGAAGCTTTCTTT. It codes for CASSSPPGGHTEAFF. The chain joins TRBV6-5 to TRBJ1-1, with 7 positions matching TRBD1. Looked up from germline, CDR1 is MNHEY and CDR2 is SVGAGI. Trimming at V came to 4 bases and at J to 3 bases, leaving 8 bases not matched to a gene. This CDR3 spans 15 amino acids.

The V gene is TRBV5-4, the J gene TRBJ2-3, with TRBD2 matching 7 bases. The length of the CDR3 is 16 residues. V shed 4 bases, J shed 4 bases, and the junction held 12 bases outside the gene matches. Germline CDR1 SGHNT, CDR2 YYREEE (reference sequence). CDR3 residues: CASSQGAGRGADTQYF. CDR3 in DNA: TGTGCCAGCAGCCAAGGAGCGGGGAGGGGTGCAGATACGCAGTATTTT.

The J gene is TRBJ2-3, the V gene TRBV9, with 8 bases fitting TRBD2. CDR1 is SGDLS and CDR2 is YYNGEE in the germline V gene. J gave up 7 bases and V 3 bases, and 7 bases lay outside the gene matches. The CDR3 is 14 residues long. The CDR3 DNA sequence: TGTGCCAGCAGCGGAACTAGCGGCACCTATACGCAGTATTTT. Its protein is CASSGTSGTYTQYF.

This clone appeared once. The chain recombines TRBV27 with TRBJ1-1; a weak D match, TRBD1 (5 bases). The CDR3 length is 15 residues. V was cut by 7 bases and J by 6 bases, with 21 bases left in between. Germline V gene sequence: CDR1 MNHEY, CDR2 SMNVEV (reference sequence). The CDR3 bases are TGTGCCAGCACCCCGTTGCTGGGGCGCAAGGCTGAAGCTTTCTTT. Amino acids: CASTPLLGRKAEAFF.